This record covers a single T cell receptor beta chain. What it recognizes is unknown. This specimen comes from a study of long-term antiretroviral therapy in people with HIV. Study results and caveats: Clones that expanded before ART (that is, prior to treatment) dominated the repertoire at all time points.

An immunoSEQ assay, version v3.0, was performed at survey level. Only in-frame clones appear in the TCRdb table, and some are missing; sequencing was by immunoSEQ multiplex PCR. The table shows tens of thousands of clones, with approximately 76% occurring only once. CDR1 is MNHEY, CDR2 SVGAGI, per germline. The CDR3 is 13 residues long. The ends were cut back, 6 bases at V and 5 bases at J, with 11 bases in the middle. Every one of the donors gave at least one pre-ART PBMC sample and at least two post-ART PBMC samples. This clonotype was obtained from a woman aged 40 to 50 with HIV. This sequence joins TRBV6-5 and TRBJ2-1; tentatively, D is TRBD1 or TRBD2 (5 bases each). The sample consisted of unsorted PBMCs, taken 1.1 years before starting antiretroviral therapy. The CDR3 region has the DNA TGTGCCAGCAGCTGGGGACCGGACAATGAGCAGTTCTTC. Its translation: CASSWGPDNEQFF.